These T cell receptor beta chains were read from a single sample in a study of blood T cell repertoires in COVID-19. TCRdb's table, derived via immunoSEQ multiplex PCR, lists solely in-frame clones and lacks some. The sample contains 250,000 to 300,000 clones, about 86% of which appear only once. The sequenced sample consisted of PBMCs or T cells enriched from blood (not recorded which). Receptors were obtained from a man aged 25-45 years with acute COVID-19. CDR3s include the opening cysteine and the closing phenylalanine or tryptophan. A D gene is named only where the DNA matches it firmly. Size is omitted from some rows. Given values are once, few, many or a class for expanded clones.

J gene: TRBJ1-2; D gene: .; CDR3 length: 11; V gene: TRBV20-1; clone size: .; CDR3 protein: CKAGVTYGYTF; CDR3 DNA: TGCAAGGCCGGGGTTACCTATGGCTACACCTTC
J gene: TRBJ2-1; D gene: TRBD1; CDR3 length: 15; V gene: TRBV7-2; clone size: .; CDR3 protein: CASSLGGQGLNEQFF; CDR3 DNA: TGTGCCAGCAGCTTAGGGGGACAGGGACTAAATGAGCAGTTCTTC
J gene: TRBJ1-1; D gene: .; CDR3 length: 12; V gene: TRBV5-1; clone size: .; CDR3 protein: CASSRGSTEAFF; CDR3 DNA: TGCGCCAGCAGCCGGGGATCCACTGAAGCTTTCTTT
J gene: TRBJ1-1; D gene: .; CDR3 length: 12; V gene: TRBV12-5; clone size: .; CDR3 protein: CASGFPRAEAFF; CDR3 DNA: TGTGCTAGTGGTTTTCCCCGAGCTGAAGCTTTCTTT
J gene: TRBJ1-5; D gene: .; CDR3 length: 14; V gene: TRBV6-5; clone size: .; CDR3 protein: CASSYQGSNQPQHF; CDR3 DNA: TGTGCCAGCAGTTACCAGGGAAGCAATCAGCCCCAGCATTTT
J gene: TRBJ2-3; D gene: .; CDR3 length: 16; V gene: TRBV14; clone size: .; CDR3 protein: CASSQVLGLRTDTQYF; CDR3 DNA: TGTGCCAGCAGCCAAGTTCTCGGACTACGCACAGATACGCAGTATTTT
J gene: TRBJ2-1; D gene: TRBD2; CDR3 length: 16; V gene: TRBV3-1/TRBV3-2; clone size: few; CDR3 protein: CASSQDRRGGTDEQFF; CDR3 DNA: TGTGCCAGCAGCCAAGATCGGCGCGGGGGGACGGATGAGCAGTTCTTC
J gene: TRBJ1-4; D gene: .; CDR3 length: 20; V gene: TRBV6-6; clone size: .; CDR3 protein: CASSPRGGRGAPATNEKLFF; CDR3 DNA: TGTGCCAGCAGTCCCCGGGGGGGTCGGGGAGCACCTGCAACTAATGAAAAACTGTTTTTT
J gene: TRBJ2-1; D gene: .; CDR3 length: 15; V gene: TRBV4-2; clone size: .; CDR3 protein: CASSQASDLYNEQFF; CDR3 DNA: TGTGCCAGCAGCCAGGCCTCGGACTTGTACAATGAGCAGTTCTTC
J gene: TRBJ2-1; D gene: TRBD1; CDR3 length: 14; V gene: TRBV5-1; clone size: .; CDR3 protein: CASRNGQDYNEQFF; CDR3 DNA: TGCGCCAGCAGAAACGGACAGGATTACAATGAGCAGTTCTTC
J gene: TRBJ2-6; D gene: TRBD1; CDR3 length: 18; V gene: TRBV18; clone size: .; CDR3 protein: CASSPQGVLGSGANVLTF; CDR3 DNA: TGTGCCAGCTCACCCCAGGGGGTCCTCGGCTCTGGGGCCAACGTCCTGACTTTC
J gene: TRBJ2-5; D gene: .; CDR3 length: 15; V gene: TRBV6-5; clone size: .; CDR3 protein: CASSGTPRAWETQYF; CDR3 DNA: TGTGCCAGCTCGGGGACTCCCCGTGCCTGGGAGACCCAGTACTTC
J gene: TRBJ2-2; D gene: TRBD2; CDR3 length: 16; V gene: TRBV9; clone size: .; CDR3 protein: CASSLFTSGGAGELFF; CDR3 DNA: TGTGCCAGCAGCCTCTTCACTAGCGGGGGGGCCGGAGAGCTGTTTTTT
J gene: TRBJ2-5; D gene: TRBD1; CDR3 length: 15; V gene: TRBV4-1; clone size: .; CDR3 protein: CASSQDVGQGEAQYF; CDR3 DNA: TGCGCCAGCAGCCAAGACGTAGGACAGGGGGAGGCCCAGTACTTC
J gene: TRBJ1-3; D gene: .; CDR3 length: 15; V gene: TRBV28; clone size: .; CDR3 protein: CASSTPTPSGNTIYF; CDR3 DNA: TGTGCCAGCAGTACACCGACACCCTCTGGAAACACCATATATTTT
J gene: TRBJ2-3; D gene: TRBD1; CDR3 length: 14; V gene: TRBV4-2; clone size: .; CDR3 protein: CASGKGAGTDTQYF; CDR3 DNA: TGTGCCAGCGGTAAGGGGGCAGGGACAGATACGCAGTATTTT
J gene: TRBJ2-2; D gene: TRBD1; CDR3 length: 16; V gene: TRBV5-8; clone size: once; CDR3 protein: CASSKGTVTNTGELFF; CDR3 DNA: TGTGCCAGCAGCAAAGGGACAGTTACGAACACCGGGGAGCTGTTTTTT
J gene: TRBJ2-1; D gene: .; CDR3 length: 18; V gene: TRBV9; clone size: .; CDR3 protein: CASSVGQGLGGSYNEQFF; CDR3 DNA: TGTGCCAGCAGCGTAGGGCAGGGCCTAGGGGGCTCCTACAATGAGCAGTTCTTC
J gene: TRBJ2-2; D gene: .; CDR3 length: 16; V gene: TRBV27; clone size: .; CDR3 protein: CASSRQAGTYTGELFF; CDR3 DNA: TGTGCCAGCAGCCGACAGGCAGGTACTTACACCGGGGAGCTGTTTTTT
J gene: TRBJ1-4; D gene: TRBD1; CDR3 length: 14; V gene: TRBV18; clone size: .; CDR3 protein: CASSSTGRGEKLFF; CDR3 DNA: TGTGCCAGCTCATCGACAGGGCGAGGCGAAAAACTGTTTTTT
J gene: TRBJ2-3; D gene: .; CDR3 length: 12; V gene: TRBV11-2; clone size: .; CDR3 protein: CASSPDRDTQYF; CDR3 DNA: TGTGCCAGCAGCCCTGACAGAGATACGCAGTATTTT
J gene: TRBJ2-3; D gene: TRBD2; CDR3 length: 17; V gene: TRBV4-2; clone size: .; CDR3 protein: CASSQGIAGERADTQYF; CDR3 DNA: TGTGCCAGCAGCCAAGGTATAGCGGGAGAAAGGGCAGATACGCAGTATTTT
J gene: TRBJ2-1; D gene: TRBD1; CDR3 length: 16; V gene: TRBV11-3; clone size: .; CDR3 protein: CASSFGDRGRYNEQFF; CDR3 DNA: TGTGCCAGCAGCTTCGGTGACAGGGGTCGGTACAATGAGCAGTTCTTC
J gene: TRBJ2-2; D gene: TRBD2; CDR3 length: 13; V gene: TRBV2; clone size: .; CDR3 protein: CASGGDPTGELFF; CDR3 DNA: TGTGCCAGCGGGGGGGACCCGACCGGGGAGCTGTTTTTT
J gene: TRBJ1-1; D gene: .; CDR3 length: 15; V gene: TRBV7-6; clone size: .; CDR3 protein: CASSFQSPGFSEAFF; CDR3 DNA: TGTGCCAGCAGCTTCCAATCCCCAGGGTTCTCCGAAGCTTTCTTT
J gene: TRBJ1-2; D gene: TRBD1; CDR3 length: 17; V gene: TRBV5-1; clone size: .; CDR3 protein: CASSSRDRGLEFYGYTF; CDR3 DNA: TGCGCCAGCAGCTCACGGGACAGGGGGCTTGAGTTTTATGGCTACACCTTC
J gene: TRBJ1-1; D gene: .; CDR3 length: 13; V gene: TRBV7-9; clone size: .; CDR3 protein: CAGRGGKDPEAFF; CDR3 DNA: TGTGCCGGTCGGGGGGGCAAGGATCCTGAAGCTTTCTTT
J gene: TRBJ1-2; D gene: .; CDR3 length: 13; V gene: TRBV28; clone size: .; CDR3 protein: CASSIARGYGYTF; CDR3 DNA: TGTGCCAGCAGTATAGCACGAGGCTATGGCTACACCTTC
J gene: TRBJ1-1; D gene: .; CDR3 length: 16; V gene: TRBV6-2/TRBV6-3; clone size: .; CDR3 protein: CASSYFVRSGNTEAFF; CDR3 DNA: TGTGCCAGCAGTTACTTCGTCCGGTCTGGGAACACTGAAGCTTTCTTT
J gene: TRBJ2-1; D gene: TRBD2; CDR3 length: 14; V gene: TRBV6-5; clone size: few; CDR3 protein: CASSTSGTHNEQFF; CDR3 DNA: TGTGCCAGCAGTACTAGCGGAACCCACAATGAGCAGTTCTTC
J gene: TRBJ2-2; D gene: TRBD1; CDR3 length: 14; V gene: TRBV29-1; clone size: many; CDR3 protein: CSAGQGAGNGELFF; CDR3 DNA: TGCAGCGCCGGACAGGGGGCAGGTAACGGGGAGCTGTTTTTT
J gene: TRBJ1-4; D gene: TRBD1; CDR3 length: 14; V gene: TRBV6-1; clone size: many; CDR3 protein: CASSEGTENEKLFF; CDR3 DNA: TGTGCCAGCAGTGAGGGGACAGAGAATGAAAAACTGTTTTTT
J gene: TRBJ1-1; D gene: .; CDR3 length: 15; V gene: TRBV10-1; clone size: .; CDR3 protein: CASSERPGEGTEAFF; CDR3 DNA: TGCGCCAGCAGTGAGAGGCCGGGGGAGGGCACTGAAGCTTTCTTT
J gene: TRBJ1-1; D gene: TRBD1; CDR3 length: 15; V gene: TRBV9; clone size: .; CDR3 protein: CASSPGQGGNTEAFF; CDR3 DNA: TGTGCCAGCAGCCCAGGACAGGGCGGGAACACTGAAGCTTTCTTT
J gene: TRBJ1-5; D gene: .; CDR3 length: 15; V gene: TRBV3-1/TRBV3-2; clone size: .; CDR3 protein: CASSQGVGRGQPQHF; CDR3 DNA: TGTGCCAGCAGCCAAGGAGTAGGCAGGGGTCAGCCCCAGCATTTT
J gene: TRBJ2-1; D gene: TRBD2; CDR3 length: 16; V gene: TRBV29-1; clone size: .; CDR3 protein: CSVEGVASGAYNEQFF; CDR3 DNA: TGCAGCGTTGAGGGGGTAGCTAGCGGGGCTTACAATGAGCAGTTCTTC
J gene: TRBJ2-2; D gene: TRBD1; CDR3 length: 18; V gene: TRBV5-1; clone size: .; CDR3 protein: CASSSPNRDRARTGELFF; CDR3 DNA: TGCGCCAGCAGTTCACCAAATAGGGACAGGGCGAGAACCGGGGAGCTGTTTTTT
J gene: TRBJ2-1; D gene: TRBD1; CDR3 length: 15; V gene: TRBV7-9; clone size: .; CDR3 protein: CASSLGGQGWGEQFF; CDR3 DNA: TGTGCCAGCAGCTTAGGGGGACAGGGTTGGGGTGAGCAGTTCTTC
J gene: TRBJ2-5; D gene: TRBD2; CDR3 length: 17; V gene: TRBV14; clone size: .; CDR3 protein: CASSRRGGQLRSETQYF; CDR3 DNA: TGTGCCAGCAGCCGACGGGGGGGCCAGTTGCGATCGGAGACCCAGTACTTC
J gene: TRBJ1-2; D gene: .; CDR3 length: 13; V gene: TRBV28; clone size: .; CDR3 protein: CASSLSGDYGYTF; CDR3 DNA: TGTGCCAGCAGTTTAAGTGGAGACTATGGCTACACCTTC
J gene: TRBJ2-5; D gene: TRBD1; CDR3 length: 17; V gene: TRBV19; clone size: .; CDR3 protein: CASSYKRQGLGQETQYF; CDR3 DNA: TGTGCCAGTAGCTACAAGCGACAGGGGCTGGGTCAAGAGACCCAGTACTTC
J gene: TRBJ2-2; D gene: .; CDR3 length: 17; V gene: TRBV14; clone size: once; CDR3 protein: CASSQEARALNTGELFF; CDR3 DNA: TGTGCCAGCAGCCAAGAGGCGAGGGCCCTCAACACCGGGGAGCTGTTTTTT
J gene: TRBJ2-1; D gene: TRBD2; CDR3 length: 16; V gene: TRBV24-1; clone size: .; CDR3 protein: CATSDLQAGDHNEQFF; CDR3 DNA: TGTGCCACCAGTGATTTGCAAGCGGGAGATCACAATGAGCAGTTCTTC
J gene: TRBJ2-2; D gene: .; CDR3 length: 15; V gene: TRBV2; clone size: once; CDR3 protein: CASRRDFPNTGELFF; CDR3 DNA: TGTGCCAGCAGACGAGACTTTCCGAACACCGGGGAGCTGTTTTTT
J gene: TRBJ1-1; D gene: .; CDR3 length: 15; V gene: TRBV7-3; clone size: once; CDR3 protein: CASSLNGGPNTEAFF; CDR3 DNA: TGTGCCAGCAGCTTAAACGGCGGGCCGAACACTGAAGCTTTCTTT
J gene: TRBJ2-1; D gene: .; CDR3 length: 16; V gene: TRBV24-1; clone size: .; CDR3 protein: CATSDFGAVSYNEQFF; CDR3 DNA: TGTGCCACCAGTGATTTTGGAGCGGTGTCCTACAATGAGCAGTTCTTC
J gene: TRBJ1-1; D gene: .; CDR3 length: 17; V gene: TRBV11-2; clone size: few; CDR3 protein: CASSLARSTAANTEAFF; CDR3 DNA: TGTGCCAGCAGCTTAGCTAGATCGACAGCAGCGAACACTGAAGCTTTCTTT
J gene: TRBJ1-6; D gene: TRBD1; CDR3 length: 15; V gene: TRBV2; clone size: .; CDR3 protein: CASSEQVQGNSPLHF; CDR3 DNA: TGTGCCAGCAGTGAACAGGTACAGGGGAATTCACCCCTCCACTTT
J gene: TRBJ2-1; D gene: TRBD2; CDR3 length: 16; V gene: TRBV19; clone size: .; CDR3 protein: CASSTPWRTGGGEQFF; CDR3 DNA: TGTGCCAGTAGTACCCCTTGGCGGACCGGCGGGGGTGAGCAGTTCTTC
J gene: TRBJ2-2; D gene: .; CDR3 length: 15; V gene: TRBV7-9; clone size: .; CDR3 protein: CASSLDSLNTGELFF; CDR3 DNA: TGTGCCAGCAGCTTAGACAGCCTGAACACCGGGGAGCTGTTTTTT
J gene: TRBJ2-2; D gene: .; CDR3 length: 14; V gene: TRBV11-2; clone size: .; CDR3 protein: CASSLVQNTGELFF; CDR3 DNA: TGTGCCAGCAGCTTAGTACAGAACACCGGGGAGCTGTTTTTT
J gene: TRBJ1-4; D gene: .; CDR3 length: 14; V gene: TRBV10-3; clone size: .; CDR3 protein: CAISESGGGEKLFF; CDR3 DNA: TGTGCCATCAGTGAGTCTGGGGGAGGTGAAAAACTGTTTTTT
J gene: TRBJ1-2; D gene: .; CDR3 length: 14; V gene: TRBV3-1/TRBV3-2; clone size: .; CDR3 protein: CASSQVGGGFGYTF; CDR3 DNA: TGTGCCAGCAGCCAAGTTGGGGGGGGCTTTGGCTACACCTTC